This T cell receptor beta chain was recorded in a study of blood T cell repertoires in COVID-19. Profiled with immunoSEQ multiplex PCR; TCRdb holds only in-frame clones, not every one. The sample shows 95,000 to 150,000 clones, approximately 85% of them seen only once. This clone showed up just a few times. The CDR3 is 13 residues long. The junction had 2 bases not matched to a gene; V was cut back by 4 bases and J by 7 bases. Per the germline V gene, CDR1 is MGHDK and CDR2 is SYGVNS. This rearrangement joins TRBV25-1 to TRBJ1-2; 11 positions agree with TRBD1. This receptor was taken from a woman aged 80 or over with COVID-19, enrolled during active disease. Source material: peripheral blood. This CDR3 is CASSVGQGAGYTF. As DNA, the CDR3 is TGTGCCAGCAGTGTCGGACAGGGGGCTGGCTACACCTTC.